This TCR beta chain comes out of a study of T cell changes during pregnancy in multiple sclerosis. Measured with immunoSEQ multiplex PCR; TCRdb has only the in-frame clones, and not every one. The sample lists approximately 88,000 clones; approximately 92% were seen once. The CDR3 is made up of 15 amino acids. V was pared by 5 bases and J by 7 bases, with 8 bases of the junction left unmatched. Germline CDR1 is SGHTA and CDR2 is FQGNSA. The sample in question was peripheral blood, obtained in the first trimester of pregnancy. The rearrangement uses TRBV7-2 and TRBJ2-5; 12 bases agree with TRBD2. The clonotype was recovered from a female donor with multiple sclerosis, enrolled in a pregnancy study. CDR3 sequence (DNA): TGTGCCAGCAGCCCTCTAGCGGGGGGGCGGTGGACCCAGTACTTC. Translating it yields CASSPLAGGRWTQYF.